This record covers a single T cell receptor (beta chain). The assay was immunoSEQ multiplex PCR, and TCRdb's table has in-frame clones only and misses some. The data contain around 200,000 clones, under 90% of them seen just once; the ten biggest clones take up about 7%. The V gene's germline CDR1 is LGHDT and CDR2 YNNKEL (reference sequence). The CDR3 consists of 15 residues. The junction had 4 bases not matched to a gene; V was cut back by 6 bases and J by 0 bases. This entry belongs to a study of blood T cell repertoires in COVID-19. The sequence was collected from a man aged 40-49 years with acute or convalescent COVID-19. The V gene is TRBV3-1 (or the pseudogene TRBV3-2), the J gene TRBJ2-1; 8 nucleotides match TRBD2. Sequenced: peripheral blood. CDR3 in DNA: TGTGCCAGCAGTCGCGGGGGGCTCTCCTACAATGAGCAGTTCTTC. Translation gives CASSRGGLSYNEQFF.